The 30 T cell receptor beta chains below were found in one sample sequenced in a study of cytomegalovirus exposure and HLA in healthy donors. The data were produced by immunoSEQ multiplex PCR, yet TCRdb's version contains in-frame clones alone and is incomplete. The sample holds about 160,000 clones; around 85% are singletons and the top ten take around 5%. The sequenced sample consisted of PBMCs. The receptor source for this set is a young woman in good health and CMV-seronegative.

This clone was seen a few times. This sequence joins TRBV15 and TRBJ2-3; 7 positions agree with TRBD2. This CDR3 comprises 16 residues. Per the germline V gene, CDR1 is LNHNV and CDR2 is YYDKDF (reference sequence). The V segment lost 0 bases and the J segment 4 bases; nucleotides outside the gene matches: 7. The CDR3 DNA is TGTGCCACCAGCAGAGATATTGCGGGAGTGGCAGATACGCAGTATTTT. Its protein product is CATSRDIAGVADTQYF.

The chain's CDR3 is CASSLGNRGNTEAFF. The CDR3 bases are TGTGCCAGCAGCTTGGGAAACAGGGGGAACACTGAAGCTTTCTTT. The gene calls are TRBV11-1 and TRBJ1-1, with TRBD1 matching 7 bases. With V trimmed by 3 bases and J by 1 base, 5 bases remained unmatched. From germline, CDR1 is SGHAT and CDR2 FQDESV (reference sequence). The CDR3 has 15 residues.

The CDR3 spells CATTTFRDRGSGETQYF. For the CDR3, the DNA is TGTGCCACCACCACTTTCCGGGACAGGGGCTCAGGAGAGACCCAGTACTTC. The chain links TRBV15 to TRBJ2-5, with 10 bases that match TRBD1. The V and J ends lost 7 bases and 4 bases, in that order; junction bases with no gene match: 15. The CDR3 extends over 17 amino acids. Germline CDR1 LNHNV, CDR2 YYDKDF (reference sequence).

This chain connects TRBV5-6 to TRBJ1-2; D gene uncertain. Germline lookup yields CDR1 SGHDT and CDR2 YYEEEE. The CDR3 consists of 12 residues. V was pared by 3 bases and J by 5 bases, with 8 bases between. The CDR3 DNA follows: TGTGCCAGCAGCTCACAGCAGTATGGCTACACCTTC. It translates to CASSSQQYGYTF.

The rearrangement joins TRBV13 to TRBJ2-1; 9 bases match TRBD2. With V trimmed by 6 bases and J by 0 bases, 0 bases remained unmatched. The CDR3 is made up of 14 amino acids. Germline lookup yields CDR1 PRHDT and CDR2 FYEKMQ (reference sequence). The CDR3 loop reads CASRLAGSYNEQFF. In DNA, the CDR3 is TGTGCCAGCAGACTAGCGGGCTCCTACAATGAGCAGTTCTTC.

This clone has a handful of counts. The chain employs TRBV20-1 and TRBJ1-2; D gene ambiguous. The V end lost 6 bases, the J end lost 8 bases, and 13 bases lay between the germline ends. From germline, CDR1 is DFQATT and CDR2 SNEGSKA (reference sequence). This CDR3 contains 11 residues. Here the CDR3 reads CSALPFLGYTF. DNA for the CDR3: TGCAGTGCCCTACCTTTTCTAGGCTACACCTTC.

In the case of this clone: Additional DNA sequences in this sample encode the identical CDR3. This chain links TRBV28 with TRBJ2-7; 10 bases align to TRBD1. Germline values: CDR1 MDHEN, CDR2 SYDVKM. This CDR3 is 15 amino acids long. V shed 5 bases, J shed 1 base, and the junction held 5 bases outside the gene matches. The CDR3 nucleotides read TGTGCCAGCAGTCCCCCGGGACAGGGGTCCTACGAGCAGTACTTC. As protein: CASSPPGQGSYEQYF.

The chain joins TRBV11-1 to TRBJ2-1; 12 bases fit TRBD2. V trimming: 6 bases; J trimming: 7 bases; junction bases outside the gene matches: 10. CDR1 and CDR2 from the germline V gene are SGHAT and FQDESV (reference sequence). The CDR3 extends over 16 amino acids. CDR3 coding DNA: TGTGCCAGCAGAAAGCTAGCGGGAGGGCCTCGAAATGAGCAGTTCTTC. It translates to CASRKLAGGPRNEQFF.

A few counts support this clone. The rearrangement uses TRBV6-6 and TRBJ2-7, with a weak D call TRBD2 (6 bases). CDR3 length equals 15 residues. Per germline, CDR1 MNHNY and CDR2 SVGAGI (reference sequence). V shed 0 bases and J shed 3 bases, with 12 bases lying between them. CDR3 nucleotide sequence: TGTGCCAGCAGTTACTCGGGGGGAGCGGGCTACGAGCAGTACTTC. This encodes CASSYSGGAGYEQYF.

The V call is TRBV7-8, the J call TRBJ1-2; D is possibly TRBD1 (5 bases). Trimming took off 5 bases at V and 5 bases at J, with 18 bases between the two ends. CDR3 length: 15 residues. Germline-derived CDR1 and CDR2 are SGHVS and FQNEAQ. The CDR3 spells CASSRTGGQLYGYTF. The CDR3 DNA is TGTGCCAGCAGCCGTACAGGTGGGCAACTATATGGCTACACCTTC.

The chain combines TRBV7-8 with TRBJ1-6, with 8 bases aligning to TRBD1. The CDR3 covers 16 residues. J lost 4 bases, V lost 1 base, and 3 bases had no gene match. CDR1 is SGHVS and CDR2 is FQNEAQ in the germline V gene. The CDR3 DNA sequence: TGTGCCAGCAGCTTAGGCGGGACAGGTTATAATTCACCCCTCCACTTT. Protein sequence: CASSLGGTGYNSPLHF.

The genes are TRBV19 and TRBJ2-7; D is perhaps TRBD1 (5 bases). With 5 bases removed from V and 8 bases from J, the gap between germline ends came to 13 bases. The CDR3 loop spans 12 amino acids. Germline V gene sequence: CDR1 LNHDA, CDR2 SQIVND (reference sequence). CDR3 in amino acids: CASSYRMGQQYF. For the CDR3, the DNA is TGTGCCAGTAGTTACAGGATGGGGCAGCAGTACTTC.

The genes are TRBV27 and TRBJ1-5, with 7 bases identical to TRBD1. Germline CDR1 is MNHEY and CDR2 is SMNVEV (reference sequence). V gave up 5 bases and J gave up 1 base; unmatched junction bases: 8. This CDR3 has 16 amino acids. CDR3 sequence: CASSERGRISNQPQHF. The CDR3 nucleotides read TGTGCCAGCAGTGAAAGGGGGCGAATAAGCAATCAGCCCCAGCATTTT.

The chain carries TRBV7-3 and TRBJ2-7; 10 nucleotides align to TRBD1. The CDR3 has 16 residues. Trimming took 2 bases from V and 4 from J; bases not matched to a gene: 8. Germline values: CDR1 SGHTA, CDR2 FQGTGA. CDR3 in DNA: TGTGCCAGCAGCTTAGAAGGGACAGGGGAAGAGTACGAGCAGTACTTC. It translates to CASSLEGTGEEYEQYF.

The V and J genes are TRBV6-1 and TRBJ2-1, with TRBD2 as a possible D gene (6 bases). Trimming removed 5 bases at V and 3 bases at J, with 14 bases between. The CDR3 extends over 15 amino acids. From germline, CDR1 is MNHNS and CDR2 SASEGT. The chain's CDR3 is CASSKAGMNYNEQFF. CDR3 coding DNA: TGTGCCAGCAGTAAGGCGGGGATGAACTACAATGAGCAGTTCTTC.

V gene TRBV4-1 combines with J gene TRBJ2-7; maybe TRBD1 (6 bases). Germline V gene lookup returns CDR1 MGHRA and CDR2 YSYEKL. V gave up 0 bases and J gave up 4 bases, with 13 bases separating them. This CDR3 region has 15 residues. The CDR3 protein is CASSQEQGGSYEQYF. CDR3 DNA sequence: TGCGCCAGCAGCCAAGAACAGGGCGGTAGTTACGAGCAGTACTTC.

The CDR3, as DNA: TGTGCCAGCAGCTTAGGGGGAAAAGGGACTGAAGCTTTCTTT. It specifies CASSLGGKGTEAFF. The V gene is TRBV7-9, the J gene TRBJ1-1; D is unresolved. The CDR3 consists of 14 residues. V lost 1 base, J lost 5 bases, and 11 bases lay in between. Germline V gene lookup returns CDR1 SEHNR and CDR2 FQNEAQ (reference sequence).

This chain connects TRBV6-6 to TRBJ1-5; D gene unclear. The V gene lost 6 bases and the J gene lost 0 bases, with 9 bases spanning the gap. Germline assignment: CDR1 MNHNY and CDR2 SVGAGI (reference sequence). The CDR3 runs to 14 residues. As DNA, the CDR3 is TGTGCCAGCAGCCCTACCTATAGCAATCAGCCCCAGCATTTT. It is translated as CASSPTYSNQPQHF.

The chain is built from TRBV19 and TRBJ1-4; D remains unclear. CDR3 size: 12 residues. Between the trimmed V and J ends, which lost 6 bases and 4 bases, there was a span of 6 bases. Germline assignment: CDR1 LNHDA and CDR2 SQIVND (reference sequence). CDR3 DNA sequence: TGTGCCAGTAGGGTTCATAATGAAAAACTGTTTTTT. Protein product: CASRVHNEKLFF.

The J gene is TRBJ1-5, the V gene TRBV7-6; no firm D call. The CDR3 totals 16 residues. V lost 0 bases to trimming and J lost 0 bases, with 9 bases between them. CDR1 and CDR2 (germline): SGHVS, FNYEAQ. DNA of the CDR3: TGTGCCAGCAGCTTAGCCCGGGCGGGTAGCAATCAGCCCCAGCATTTT. Amino acids: CASSLARAGSNQPQHF.

The chain links TRBV2 to TRBJ2-1; D not resolved. From germline, CDR1 is SNHLY and CDR2 FYNNEI. V was pared by 7 bases and J by 0 bases, with 7 bases between. The CDR3 is 13 amino acids. CDR3 region: CASMTSSYNEQFF. DNA of the CDR3: TGTGCCAGCATGACCAGCTCCTACAATGAGCAGTTCTTC.

This sequence joins TRBV2 and TRBJ1-1; perhaps TRBD1 as D (5 bases). Trimming cost V 6 bases and J 3 bases, with 14 bases left between them. Germline V gene sequence: CDR1 SNHLY, CDR2 FYNNEI. This CDR3 has 14 amino acids. CDR3 amino acids: CASRSGLIYTEAFF. The CDR3 DNA reads TGTGCCAGCAGGTCGGGACTGATTTACACTGAAGCTTTCTTT.

The V gene is TRBV9, the J gene TRBJ2-7, with 11 nucleotides matching TRBD2. Germline V CDR1 and CDR2: SGDLS, YYNGEE. V shed 3 bases, J shed 2 bases, and the junction held 4 bases outside the gene matches. The CDR3 totals 15 residues. The CDR3 spells CASSEGLAETYEQYF. As DNA, the CDR3 is TGTGCCAGCAGCGAGGGACTAGCGGAGACCTACGAGCAGTACTTC. Full variable domain (missing parts from reference TRBV9 and TRBJ2-7): DSGVTQTPKHLITATGQRVTLRCSPRSGDLSVYWYQQSLDQGLQFLIQYYNGEERAKGNILERFSAQQFPDLHSELNLSSLELGDSALYFCASSEGLAETYEQYFGPGTRLTVT.

This clone was observed a single time. The chain couples TRBV4-2 to TRBJ1-1; 7 nucleotides line up with TRBD1. CDR3 size: 16 residues. Trimming took 4 bases from V and 1 from J; bases not matched to a gene: 9. CDR1 LGHNA and CDR2 YNFKEQ come from the germline V gene. This chain's CDR3 is CASSPSRTGRNTEAFF. The CDR3 DNA is TGTGCCAGCAGCCCTTCACGGACAGGTAGGAACACTGAAGCTTTCTTT.

The chain combines TRBV9 with TRBJ2-7; D uncertain. The CDR3 totals 14 residues. CDR1 SGDLS and CDR2 YYNGEE come from the germline V gene. The V gene lost 0 bases and the J gene lost 0 bases, with 7 bases spanning the gap. CDR3 nucleotide sequence: TGTGCCAGCAGCGTAGACTACGCCTCCTACGAGCAGTACTTC. Its protein is CASSVDYASYEQYF.

CDR3 loop: CASSLDAPGDYGYTF. The CDR3 DNA follows: TGCGCCAGCAGCTTGGATGCTCCTGGGGACTATGGCTACACCTTC. The chain joins TRBV5-1 to TRBJ1-2; D remains ambiguous. The CDR3 is 15 residues long. Germline V gene data show CDR1 as SGHRS and CDR2 as YFSETQ. V lost 0 bases and J 3 bases, leaving 12 bases between the germline ends.

The genes are TRBV7-6 and TRBJ2-1; maybe TRBD2 (6 bases). The CDR3 is made up of 13 amino acids. Germline CDR1 and CDR2: SGHVS and FNYEAQ. Between the trimmed V and J ends, which lost 4 bases and 7 bases, there was a span of 11 bases. The CDR3 loop reads CASSSGLQNEQFF. The DNA of the CDR3 is TGTGCCAGCAGCTCGGGACTGCAAAATGAGCAGTTCTTC.

The V and J genes are TRBV15 and TRBJ1-5, with D unclear. Deletions cut 5 bases from V and 4 bases from J, with 6 bases between. The CDR3 contains 12 residues. From germline, CDR1 is LNHNV and CDR2 YYDKDF (reference sequence). CDR3 bases: TGTGCCACCAGCGACGGAAATCAGCCCCAGCATTTT. This encodes CATSDGNQPQHF. Based on the CDR3 plus reference TRBV15 and TRBJ1-5, the full variable domain is DAMVIQNPRYQVTQFGKPVTLSCSQTLNHNVMYWYQQKSSQAPKLLFHYYDKDFNNEADTPDNFQSRRPNTSFCFLDIRSPGLGDTAMYLCATSDGNQPQHFGDGTRLSIL.

This clone turned up a few times. CDR3 nucleotide sequence: TGTGCCAGCAGCGTAGAGGGTTGGGGGGATAGTTCACCCCTCCACTTT. Translating it yields CASSVEGWGDSSPLHF. The gene calls are TRBV9 and TRBJ1-6; tentatively, D is TRBD1 (5 bases). This CDR3 region has 16 residues. The V end lost 0 bases, the J end lost 9 bases, and 16 bases lay between the germline ends. CDR1 and CDR2 (germline): SGDLS, YYNGEE.

The V and J genes are TRBV2 and TRBJ2-1, with TRBD2 matching over 10 bases. Germline assignment: CDR1 SNHLY and CDR2 FYNNEI. The CDR3 runs to 15 residues. V was clipped by 3 bases and J by 4 bases; unmatched bases: 3. The CDR3 here is CASSDSGGFYNEQFF. In nucleotides, the CDR3 is TGTGCCAGCAGTGATAGCGGGGGGTTTTACAATGAGCAGTTCTTC.